This TCR beta chain emerged from a study of OX40 agonist ivuxolimab in advanced cancers. Study in general: The eligibility criteria allowed prior anti-PD-1, anti-PD-L1 or anti-CTLA-4 therapy, and about 40% had some. The study's findings and limits: The CD4+ and CD8+ T cells in the blood had expanded clonally by week 6 at 0.1 to 3.0 mg/kg. Antigen specificity of clonally expanded peripheral T cells was not established.

The repertoire was sequenced with immunoSEQ multiplex PCR; TCRdb's copy has only in-frame clones and lacks some. This sample has 50,000 or so clones, with around 85% found just once. Germline CDR1 LNHNV, CDR2 YYDKDF (reference sequence). The V gene lost 0 bases and the J gene lost 3 bases, with 9 bases spanning the gap. This CDR3 comprises 14 residues. In the case of this clone: Its cognate antigen is unknown.

This chain connects TRBV15 to TRBJ2-7, with no clear D. The clonotype was recovered from an adult with an advanced solid tumor such as melanoma, head and neck, liver or kidney cancer. The specimen comprised CD4+ or CD8+ T cells sorted from blood, sampled in a trial of the OX40 agonist ivuxolimab. The CDR3 DNA reads as TGTGCCACCAGCAGAGATTTGACCCACTACGAGCAGTACTTC. Translated, it gives CATSRDLTHYEQYF.